This TCR beta chain was recovered during a study of cytomegalovirus exposure and HLA in healthy donors. CDR3 length equals 17 residues. V shed 0 bases, J shed 4 bases, and the junction held 10 bases outside the gene matches. In germline, CDR1 is LGHNA, CDR2 YSLEER. With regard to this clone: As yet, its antigen is unknown.

The PCR had 60 Vbeta and 13 Jbeta primers. In the original analysis: In a later analysis, 70 million to 80 million unique TCR beta chains included roughly 11 million shared by two or more donors. Produced via immunoSEQ multiplex PCR; TCRdb's table is partial and in-frame only. V, J and clone size were drawn from that table, and D and trimming were deduced from the DNA. The data show about 130,000 clones, over 8% seen once. Whereas donors were nominally healthy upon sampling, unrecorded immune exposures were probable. Study-wide results and caveats: A classifier reportedly called cytomegalovirus status with high sensitivity and specificity.

The chain recombines TRBV4-3 with TRBJ2-3; 7 positions match TRBD2. The specimen was PBMCs. This TCR derives from a man aged 35 to 55 in good health and CMV-seronegative. Here the CDR3 reads CASSQDSSGDHPDTQYF. CDR3 in DNA: TGCGCCAGCAGCCAAGATTCCAGCGGGGACCACCCAGATACGCAGTATTTT.